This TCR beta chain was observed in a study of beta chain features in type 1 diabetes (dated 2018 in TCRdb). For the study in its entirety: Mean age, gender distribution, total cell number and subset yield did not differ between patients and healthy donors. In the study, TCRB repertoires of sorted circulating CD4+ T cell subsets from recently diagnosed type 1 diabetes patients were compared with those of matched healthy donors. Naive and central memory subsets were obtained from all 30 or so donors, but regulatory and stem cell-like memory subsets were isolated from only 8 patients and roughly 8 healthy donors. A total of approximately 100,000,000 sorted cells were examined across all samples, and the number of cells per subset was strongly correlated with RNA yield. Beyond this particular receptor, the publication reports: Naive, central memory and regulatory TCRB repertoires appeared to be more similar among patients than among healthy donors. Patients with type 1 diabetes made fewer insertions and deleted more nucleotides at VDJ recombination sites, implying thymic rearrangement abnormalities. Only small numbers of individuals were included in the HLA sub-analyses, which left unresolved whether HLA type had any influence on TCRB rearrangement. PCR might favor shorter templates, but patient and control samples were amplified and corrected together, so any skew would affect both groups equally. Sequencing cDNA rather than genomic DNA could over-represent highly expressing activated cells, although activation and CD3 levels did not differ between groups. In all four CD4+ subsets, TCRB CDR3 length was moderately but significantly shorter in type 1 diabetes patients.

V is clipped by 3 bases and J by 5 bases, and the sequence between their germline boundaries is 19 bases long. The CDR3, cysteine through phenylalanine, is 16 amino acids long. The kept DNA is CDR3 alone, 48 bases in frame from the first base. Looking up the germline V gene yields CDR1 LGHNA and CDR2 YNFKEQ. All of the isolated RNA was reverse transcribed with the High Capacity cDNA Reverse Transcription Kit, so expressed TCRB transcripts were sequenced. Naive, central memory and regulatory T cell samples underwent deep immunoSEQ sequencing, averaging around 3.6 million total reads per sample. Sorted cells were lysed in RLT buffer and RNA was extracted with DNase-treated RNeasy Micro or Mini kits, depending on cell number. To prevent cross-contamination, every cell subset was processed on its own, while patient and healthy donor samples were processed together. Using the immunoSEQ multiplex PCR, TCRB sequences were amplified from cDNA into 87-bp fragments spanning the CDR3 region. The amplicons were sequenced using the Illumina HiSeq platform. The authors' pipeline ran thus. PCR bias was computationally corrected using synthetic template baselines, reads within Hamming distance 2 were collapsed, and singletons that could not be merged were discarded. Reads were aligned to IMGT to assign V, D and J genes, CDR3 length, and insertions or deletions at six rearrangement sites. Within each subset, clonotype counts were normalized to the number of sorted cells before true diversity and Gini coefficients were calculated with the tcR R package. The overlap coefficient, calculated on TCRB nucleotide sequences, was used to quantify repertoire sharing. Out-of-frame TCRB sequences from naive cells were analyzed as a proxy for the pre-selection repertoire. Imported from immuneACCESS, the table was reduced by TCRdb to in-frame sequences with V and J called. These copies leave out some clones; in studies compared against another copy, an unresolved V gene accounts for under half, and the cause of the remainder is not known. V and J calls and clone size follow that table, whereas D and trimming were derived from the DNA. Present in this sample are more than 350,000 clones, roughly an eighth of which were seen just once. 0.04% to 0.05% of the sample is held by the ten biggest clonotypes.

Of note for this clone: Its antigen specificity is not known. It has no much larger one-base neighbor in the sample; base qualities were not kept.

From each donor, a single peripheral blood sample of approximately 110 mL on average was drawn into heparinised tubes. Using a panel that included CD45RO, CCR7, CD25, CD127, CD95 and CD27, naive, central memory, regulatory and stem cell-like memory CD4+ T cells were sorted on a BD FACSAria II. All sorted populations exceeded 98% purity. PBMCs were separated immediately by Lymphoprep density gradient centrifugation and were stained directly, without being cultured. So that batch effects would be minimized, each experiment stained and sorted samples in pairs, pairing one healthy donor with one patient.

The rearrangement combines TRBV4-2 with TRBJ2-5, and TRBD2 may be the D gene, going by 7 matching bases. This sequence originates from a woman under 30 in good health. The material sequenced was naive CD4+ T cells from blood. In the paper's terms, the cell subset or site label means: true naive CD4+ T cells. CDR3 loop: CASSHPPRGAGETQYF. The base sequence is TGTGCCAGCAGCCATCCCCCCCGGGGGGCCGGGGAGACCCAGTACTTC.